This T cell receptor beta chain was identified in a study of CD8 T cells in ankylosing spondylitis. This clonotype was counted between two and nine times. No antigen is known for it. The study, taken as a whole, reports: Seemingly distinctive of ankylosing spondylitis blood was a TCR beta motif formed by eight highly homologous variants.

Each CDR3 protein gets one entry after TCRdb re-called the 5' RACE reads with MiXCR. The sample has 100,000 or so distinct CDR3 sequences, roughly 9% seen once. The receptor was isolated from a male donor with ankylosing spondylitis. The sample was blood, either unsorted or a sorted T cell fraction (not recorded which).

The CDR3 coding sequence is TGTGCCAGCAGTTTATCCGGACCGGGGGGCAATCAGCCCCAGCATTTT. It encodes CASSLSGPGGNQPQHF. The chain is built from TRBV12-3 or TRBV12-4 and TRBJ1-5; D might be TRBD1 (5 bases). The V end lost 2 bases, the J end lost 2 bases, and 13 bases lay between the germline ends. The CDR3 has 16 residues.